Sequencing of this T cell receptor beta chain was carried out in a study of molecular identifiers for immune sequencing clone quantification. Regarding the study as a whole: Under 1% of molecules in naive cells, but over 98% of effector molecules, belonged to clones above 20 RNA copies.

Ten or more counts support this clonotype. Its antigen is still unknown. TCRdb re-called the PCR reads with MiXCR, one entry per CDR3 protein. This table has around 94,000 distinct CDR3 sequences, 35% appearing once. Per the germline V gene, CDR1 is MDHEN and CDR2 is SYDVKM. The CDR3 loop spans 13 amino acids. The J segment lost 2 bases and the V segment lost 7 bases, leaving 2 bases of the junction unmatched. The chain couples TRBV28 to TRBJ2-5; 9 bases are shared with TRBD1. This TCR was recovered from a human donor in good health. Some libraries in this study had Jurkat cell RNA spiked in. Input material: naive CD8+ T cells from blood, with Jurkat cell RNA spiked in. The subset is: FACS-sorted CD8+CD4-CCR7+CD45RA+ naive T cells. The CDR3 here is CASNDRGQETQYF. The CDR3 DNA is TGTGCCAGCAACGACAGGGGGCAAGAGACCCAGTACTTC.